These 26 T cell receptor beta chains share one sample of origin, sequenced in a study of T cell responses to AZD1222 COVID-19 vaccine. The method was immunoSEQ multiplex PCR; TCRdb's version includes in-frame clones alone and lacks a portion of them. The repertoire holds about 89,000 clones, with just over 90% as singletons. This specimen consisted of peripheral blood, obtained 28 days after the second AZD1222 dose. The receptors derive from an adult who received the AZD1222 COVID-19 vaccine.

The rearrangement links TRBV5-4 to TRBJ1-3, with 7 bases aligning to TRBD1. The CDR3 extends over 15 amino acids. Germline V lookup: CDR1 SGHNT, CDR2 YYREEE (reference sequence). With V trimmed by 3 bases and J by 2 bases, 5 bases remained unmatched. The chain's CDR3 is CASSWGTATGNTIYF. CDR3 sequence (DNA): TGTGCCAGCAGCTGGGGGACAGCTACTGGAAACACCATATATTTT.

The V call is TRBV7-2, the J call TRBJ1-2; 9 bases fit TRBD1. The CDR3 covers 14 residues. Trimming cost V 1 base and J 8 bases; bases outside gene matches: 5. Germline CDR1 SGHTA, CDR2 FQGNSA. The CDR3 sequence is CASSLGTGVEGYTF. The CDR3 bases are TGTGCCAGCAGCTTAGGGACAGGGGTGGAGGGCTACACCTTC.

The chain links TRBV3-1 (or the pseudogene TRBV3-2) to TRBJ2-5, with TRBD1 identical over 7 bases. Germline trimming cut 3 bases from V and 1 base from J; bases unmatched to any gene: 32. CDR3 length: 24 amino acids. The germline V gene encodes CDR1 LGHDT and CDR2 YNNKEL (reference sequence). DNA of the CDR3: TGTGCCAGCAGCCATAAACTCGAAACTGTTTTCCCGGGACAGCAACTAATCGGCCAAGAGACCCAGTACTTC. Its protein is CASSHKLETVFPGQQLIGQETQYF.

The table lists this clone with a count of one. The gene calls are TRBV28 and TRBJ2-7; the D is unclear. V lost 6 bases to trimming and J lost 2 bases, with 8 bases between them. Germline loops: CDR1 MDHEN, CDR2 SYDVKM. The length of the CDR3 is 12 residues. CDR3 sequence reads: CASRGTTYEQYF. The CDR3 DNA follows: TGTGCCAGCAGGGGAACTACCTACGAGCAGTACTTC.

The rearrangement links TRBV9 to TRBJ2-2; TRBD2 is a possible D gene (5 bases). V was pared by 3 bases and J by 6 bases, with 9 bases between. Germline V lookup: CDR1 SGDLS, CDR2 YYNGEE. This CDR3 is built from 13 residues. This chain's CDR3 is CASSGLAAGELFF. The DNA for the CDR3 is TGTGCCAGCAGCGGCCTAGCAGCCGGGGAGCTGTTTTTT.

The chain couples TRBV28 to TRBJ2-6; no clear D. Trimming took 7 bases from V and 3 from J, leaving 13 bases between them. The germline V gene has CDR1 MDHEN and CDR2 SYDVKM. CDR3 length: 15 residues. DNA of the CDR3: TGTGCCAGCACCCCGGACCGTCTTGGGGCCAACGTCCTGACTTTC. It yields the protein CASTPDRLGANVLTF.

The V gene is TRBV28, the J gene TRBJ2-5, with 8 positions matching TRBD2. The J segment lost 5 bases and the V segment lost 4 bases, leaving 12 bases of the junction unmatched. The CDR3 has 16 amino acids. Germline V gene sequence: CDR1 MDHEN, CDR2 SYDVKM. CDR3 protein: CASSSGASGGLETQYF. DNA of the CDR3: TGTGCCAGCAGTTCGGGGGCTTCGGGAGGGCTTGAGACCCAGTACTTC.

This clone was recorded once. This CDR3 reads CASSKSRDTEAFF. CDR3 in DNA: TGTGCCAGCAGCAAAAGCAGGGACACTGAAGCTTTCTTT. The chain recombines TRBV2 with TRBJ1-1; the D gene is possibly TRBD1 (5 bases). The CDR3 has 13 residues. V was clipped by 6 bases and J by 3 bases, with 11 bases between them. Germline values: CDR1 SNHLY, CDR2 FYNNEI.

CDR3 protein: CASSPDGTREPQHF. CDR3 nucleotides: TGTGCCAGCTCACCGGACGGAACAAGGGAGCCCCAGCATTTT. The V gene is TRBV18, the J gene TRBJ1-5; D gene unclear. CDR3 length: 14 residues. The germline gives CDR1 KGHSH, CDR2 LQKENI. The V end was cut by 3 bases, the J end by 8 bases, with 14 bases between.

CDR3 sequence (DNA): TGCGCCAGCAGTCTCCGGGACAGGGTCTCCTACGAGCAGTACTTC. It translates to CASSLRDRVSYEQYF. The V and J genes are TRBV10-1 and TRBJ2-7; TRBD1 matches 9 bases. This CDR3 comprises 15 residues. Germline V CDR1 and CDR2: WNHNN, SYGVQD (reference sequence). The V segment lost 5 bases and the J segment 0 bases; nucleotides outside the gene matches: 5.

V is TRBV7-2 and J is TRBJ2-7; TRBD1 matches at 12 bases. Per the germline V gene, CDR1 is SGHTA and CDR2 is FQGNSA. This CDR3 is built from 16 residues. V was pared by 6 bases and J by 1 base, with 7 bases of the junction left unmatched. CDR3: CASRRPGQGASYEQYF. CDR3 DNA sequence: TGTGCCAGCAGGCGTCCGGGACAGGGGGCTTCCTACGAGCAGTACTTC.

The chain couples TRBV7-9 to TRBJ1-1; the D gene is possibly TRBD1 (6 bases). The germline V and J ends were trimmed by 0 bases and 2 bases, with 10 bases remaining between them. The CDR3 has 15 residues. Looked up from germline, CDR1 is SEHNR and CDR2 is FQNEAQ (reference sequence). CDR3 in amino acids: CASSLAFGTNTEAFF. CDR3 DNA sequence: TGTGCCAGCAGCTTAGCGTTTGGGACAAACACTGAAGCTTTCTTT.

J is TRBJ2-2 and V is TRBV19, with 8 bases matching TRBD2. Trimming at V came to 5 bases and at J to 1 base, leaving 3 bases not matched to a gene. The CDR3 spans 15 residues. CDR1 and CDR2 from the germline V gene are LNHDA and SQIVND (reference sequence). DNA of the CDR3: TGTGCCAGTAGTGGGCTAGCGGGGAACACCGGGGAGCTGTTTTTT. Its protein product is CASSGLAGNTGELFF. Drawing the rest from reference TRBV19 and TRBJ2-2, the complete variable domain is DGGITQSPKYLFRKEGQNVTLSCEQNLNHDAMYWYRQDPGQGLRLIYYSQIVNDFQKGDIAEGYSVSREKKESFPLTVTSAQKNPTAFYLCASSGLAGNTGELFFGEGSRLTVL.

CDR3 coding DNA: TGTGCCACCAGCTTGGGGCGAACGGACTATGGCTACACCTTC. Translated, it gives CATSLGRTDYGYTF. This chain links TRBV15 with TRBJ1-2, with D perhaps matching TRBD1 (5 bases). Trimming shortened V by 5 bases and J by 3 bases, and 13 bases separated the two germline ends. The CDR3 loop spans 14 amino acids. Germline assignment: CDR1 LNHNV and CDR2 YYDKDF (reference sequence). The complete variable domain, with remaining parts taken from reference TRBV15 and TRBJ1-2, reads DAMVIQNPRYQVTQFGKPVTLSCSQTLNHNVMYWYQQKSSQAPKLLFHYYDKDFNNEADTPDNFQSRRPNTSFCFLDIRSPGLGDTAMYLCATSLGRTDYGYTFGSGTRLTVV.

The chain employs TRBV6-6 and TRBJ1-2; maybe TRBD1 (6 bases). The length of the CDR3 is 14 residues. The V gene's germline CDR1 is MNHNY and CDR2 SVGAGI (reference sequence). Trimming stripped 7 bases from V and 2 bases from J, with 14 bases between. This CDR3 reads CASIMTGANYGYTF. The CDR3 DNA sequence: TGTGCCAGCATTATGACAGGAGCAAACTATGGCTACACCTTC.

CDR3 sequence: CATSITKTGRETQYF. CDR3 sequence (DNA): TGTGCCACCAGCATAACAAAAACAGGTCGGGAGACCCAGTACTTC. The V call is TRBV24-1, the J call TRBJ2-5, with TRBD1 as a possible D gene (5 bases). Trimming cost V 7 bases and J 5 bases, with 19 bases left between them. Per germline, CDR1 KGHDR and CDR2 SFDVKD. The CDR3 extends over 15 amino acids.

This clone counts as medium-sized (0.01 to 0.1%). The sample has other DNA sequences that encode this CDR3 too. This chain connects TRBV5-6 to TRBJ1-4; D is unresolved. This CDR3 has 14 residues. The V gene lost 1 base and the J gene lost 0 bases, with 4 bases spanning the gap. Per germline, CDR1 SGHDT and CDR2 YYEEEE. CDR3 coding DNA: TGTGCCAGCAGCTTGATTGCAACTAATGAAAAACTGTTTTTT. Protein: CASSLIATNEKLFF.

This chain links TRBV19 with TRBJ1-2, with 7 bases identical to TRBD1. Germline-derived CDR1 and CDR2 are LNHDA and SQIVND (reference sequence). CDR3 length: 14 residues. J was trimmed by 4 bases and V by 4 bases; bases with no gene match: 6. CDR3 sequence reads: CASSKPGTAYGYTF. The CDR3 DNA reads TGTGCCAGTAGTAAACCCGGGACAGCCTATGGCTACACCTTC.

This rearrangement joins TRBV10-3 to TRBJ2-7, with D unclear. There are 15 residues in the CDR3. Per germline, CDR1 ENHRY and CDR2 SYGVKD. The ends were cut back, 2 bases at V and 2 bases at J, with 13 bases in the middle. The CDR3 is CAISEPSAVAYEQYF. The CDR3 nucleotides read TGTGCCATCAGTGAGCCCTCGGCGGTCGCCTACGAGCAGTACTTC.

Comments on this clone: Other DNA sequences within the sample encode an identical CDR3. The chain combines TRBV28 with TRBJ2-7; D ambiguous. CDR1 is MDHEN, CDR2 SYDVKM, per germline. V lost 3 bases and J lost 4, with 4 bases in between. The CDR3 loop spans 11 amino acids. In nucleotides, the CDR3 is TGTGCCAGCAGTTTGAGGTACGAGCAGTACTTC. It yields the protein CASSLRYEQYF.

The chain is built from TRBV5-1 and TRBJ2-5; unclear D gene. The length of the CDR3 is 14 residues. Trimming pared 4 bases from V and 3 bases from J, leaving 13 bases between. Germline V CDR1 and CDR2: SGHRS, YFSETQ. The DNA of the CDR3 is TGCGCCAGCAGCCCGGAAGGAAGGGAAGAGACCCAGTACTTC. It codes for CASSPEGREETQYF.

V gene TRBV2 combines with J gene TRBJ1-2; D possibly corresponds to TRBD1 (5 bases). V was trimmed by 6 bases and J by 4 bases, leaving 15 bases between them. CDR1 and CDR2 (germline): SNHLY, FYNNEI. CDR3 length equals 14 residues. DNA of the CDR3: TGTGCCAGCAGCCCTCAGACAGCCGGCTATGGCTACACCTTC. As protein: CASSPQTAGYGYTF. The full variable domain, its missing parts supplied by reference TRBV2 and TRBJ1-2, is EPEVTQTPSHQVTQMGQEVILRCVPISNHLYFYWYRQILGQKVEFLVSFYNNEISEKSEIFDDQFSVERPDGSNFTLKIRSTKLEDSAMYFCASSPQTAGYGYTFGSGTRLTVV.

The V call is TRBV11-2, the J call TRBJ1-6; TRBD1 is a possible D gene (5 bases). From germline, CDR1 is SGHAT and CDR2 FQNNGV. The CDR3 extends over 12 amino acids. V lost 5 bases and J lost 9, with 8 bases in between. This chain's CDR3 is CASSQRGSPLHF. CDR3 nucleotide sequence: TGTGCCAGCAGCCAAAGGGGTTCACCCCTCCACTTT.

The V and J genes are TRBV7-9 and TRBJ2-5, with 8 bases fitting TRBD1. This CDR3 contains 15 residues. CDR1 is SEHNR, CDR2 FQNEAQ, per germline (reference sequence). V lost 6 bases, J lost 7 bases, and 13 bases stayed unmatched. The CDR3 nucleotides read TGTGCCAGCAGGAATATAGGACAGGGTGGTGGGACCCAGTACTTC. Its translation: CASRNIGQGGGTQYF.

The chain carries TRBV3-1 (or the pseudogene TRBV3-2) and TRBJ1-2; weak D call: TRBD1 (6 bases). Germline CDR1 and CDR2: LGHDT and YNNKEL (reference sequence). Trimming took 4 bases from V and 8 from J, leaving 17 bases between them. The length of the CDR3 is 14 residues. The CDR3 is CASSREGGPRGYTF. The DNA for the CDR3 is TGTGCCAGCAGCCGAGAGGGGGGGCCGCGGGGCTACACCTTC.

The chain couples TRBV6-4 to TRBJ1-1; D remains ambiguous. Deletions cut 2 bases from V and 8 bases from J, with 9 bases between. Germline CDR1 and CDR2: MRHNA and SNTAGT. This CDR3 has 12 residues. The CDR3 loop reads CASSDHFGEAFF. The CDR3 nucleotides read TGTGCCAGCAGTGACCACTTCGGGGAAGCTTTCTTT.